This TCR beta chain was sequenced in a study of blood T cell repertoires in COVID-19. Study-wide context: Both acute and convalescent COVID-19 samples were obtained from the United States, Italy and Spain. In each case, the material was cDNA or gDNA derived from T cells, B-cell-depleted T cells, or PBMCs.

Methods used by the authors: Estimates of nucleated cell counts were drawn from the amplification of reference gene primers. The assay was immunoSEQ multiplex PCR, and TCRdb's table has in-frame clones only and misses some. The V and J calls and the clone size are those of that table, but D and trimming were determined from the DNA. The data show over 200,000 clones, roughly 88% seen once. The CDR3 loop spans 15 amino acids. In germline, CDR1 is LNHNV, CDR2 YYDKDF (reference sequence). V shed 1 base and J 4 bases; nucleotides not matched to a gene: 5. The rearrangement links TRBV15 to TRBJ1-1; 8 bases map to TRBD1. The clonotype was recovered from a human donor in a cohort sampled during active COVID-19. Sequencing was carried out using peripheral blood. The CDR3 DNA sequence: TGTGCCACCAGCAGAGGAGGACAGGGAGGCACTGAAGCTTTCTTT. Amino acids: CATSRGGQGGTEAFF.